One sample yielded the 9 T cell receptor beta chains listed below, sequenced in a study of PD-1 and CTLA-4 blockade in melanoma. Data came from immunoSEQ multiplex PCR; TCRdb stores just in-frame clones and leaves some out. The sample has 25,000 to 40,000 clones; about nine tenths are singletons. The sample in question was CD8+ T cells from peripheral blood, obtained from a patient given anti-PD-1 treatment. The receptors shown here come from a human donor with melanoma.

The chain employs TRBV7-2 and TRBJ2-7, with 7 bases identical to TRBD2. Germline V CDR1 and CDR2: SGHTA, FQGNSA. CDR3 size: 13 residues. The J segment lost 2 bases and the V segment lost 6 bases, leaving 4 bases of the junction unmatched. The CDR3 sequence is CASRSGAPYEQYF. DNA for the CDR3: TGTGCCAGCAGAAGCGGGGCTCCCTACGAGCAGTACTTC. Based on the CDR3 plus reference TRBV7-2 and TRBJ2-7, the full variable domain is GAGVSQSPSNKVTEKGKDVELRCDPISGHTALYWYRQSLGQGLEFLIYFQGNSAPDKSGLPSDRFSAERTGGSVSTLTIQRTQQEDSAVYLCASRSGAPYEQYFGPGTRLTVT.

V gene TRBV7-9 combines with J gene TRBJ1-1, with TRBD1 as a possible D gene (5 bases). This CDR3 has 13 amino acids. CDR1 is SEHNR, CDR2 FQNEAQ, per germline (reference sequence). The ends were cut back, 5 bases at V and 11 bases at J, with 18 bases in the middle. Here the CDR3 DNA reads TGTGCCAGCAGCCGTTCTCCCGGGGGAGAGGCTTTCTTT. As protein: CASSRSPGGEAFF.

The CDR3 nucleotides are TGTGCCAGCAGCTCCGACCCGGGACAGGGCCACGAGCAGTACTTC. Translating it yields CASSSDPGQGHEQYF. The V call is TRBV7-6, the J call TRBJ2-7; 9 bases fit TRBD1. This CDR3 is built from 15 residues. With 4 bases clipped from V and 5 bases from J, the junction kept 9 bases outside the gene matches. CDR1 and CDR2 (germline): SGHVS, FNYEAQ.

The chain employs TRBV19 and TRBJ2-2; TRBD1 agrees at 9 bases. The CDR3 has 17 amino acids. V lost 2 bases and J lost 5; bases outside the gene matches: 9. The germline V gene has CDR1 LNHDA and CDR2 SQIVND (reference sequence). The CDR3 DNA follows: TGTGCCAGTAGTATATCCGGGACAGGGTCGATAACCGGGGAGCTGTTTTTT. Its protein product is CASSISGTGSITGELFF.

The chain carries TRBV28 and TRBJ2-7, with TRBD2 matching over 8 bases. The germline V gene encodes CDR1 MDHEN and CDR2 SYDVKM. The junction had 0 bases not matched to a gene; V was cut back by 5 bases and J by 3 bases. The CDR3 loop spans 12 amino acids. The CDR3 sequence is CASSAGGYEQYF. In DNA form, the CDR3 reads TGTGCCAGCAGTGCGGGGGGCTACGAGCAGTACTTC.

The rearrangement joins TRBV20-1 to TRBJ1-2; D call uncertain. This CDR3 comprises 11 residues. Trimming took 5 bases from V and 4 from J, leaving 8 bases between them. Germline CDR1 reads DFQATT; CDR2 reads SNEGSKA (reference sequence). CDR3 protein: CSAWYSYGYTF. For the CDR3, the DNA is TGCAGTGCTTGGTACTCCTATGGCTACACCTTC.

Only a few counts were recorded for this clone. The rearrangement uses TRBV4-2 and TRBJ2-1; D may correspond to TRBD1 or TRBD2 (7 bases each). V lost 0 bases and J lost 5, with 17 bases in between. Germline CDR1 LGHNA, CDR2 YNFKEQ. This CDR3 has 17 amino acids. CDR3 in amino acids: CASSQDPPGGADNEQFF. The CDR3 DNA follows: TGTGCCAGCAGCCAAGACCCCCCAGGGGGGGCCGACAATGAGCAGTTCTTC.

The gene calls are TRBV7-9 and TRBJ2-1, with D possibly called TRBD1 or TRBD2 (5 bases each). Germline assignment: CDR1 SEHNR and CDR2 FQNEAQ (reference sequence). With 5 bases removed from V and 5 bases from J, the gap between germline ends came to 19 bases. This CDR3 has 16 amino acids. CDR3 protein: CASSPGPLGRDNEQFF. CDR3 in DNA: TGTGCCAGCAGCCCGGGACCTTTGGGGCGCGACAATGAGCAGTTCTTC.

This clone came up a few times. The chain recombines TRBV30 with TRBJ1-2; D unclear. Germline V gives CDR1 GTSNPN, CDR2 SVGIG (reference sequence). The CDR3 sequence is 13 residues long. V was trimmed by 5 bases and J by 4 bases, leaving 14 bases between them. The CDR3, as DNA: TGTGCCTGGTCGGCGGGTAGGGTCTATGGCTACACCTTC. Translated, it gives CAWSAGRVYGYTF.